Sequencing of this T cell receptor (beta chain) was carried out in a study of TIL therapy for anti-PD-1-resistant metastatic lung cancer. Study results and limitations: Many TIL product clones were absent from baseline tumor, suggesting clonal contraction.

This clone turned up a few times. As yet, its antigen is unknown. The libraries were made with immunoSEQ v3. Assay used: immunoSEQ multiplex PCR; TCRdb lists only in-frame clones, some missing. The data contain about 50,000 clones, less than 85% of them singletons. Documented time point: pre-treatment sample, taken before nivolumab and TIL therapy. The tumor samples were excised metastases, mostly pleural nodules or supraclavicular lymph nodes. Trimming left V 1 base short and J 0 bases short, with 10 bases between. Germline CDR1 and CDR2: SGHAT and FQNNGV. The CDR3 has 17 amino acids. This clonotype was obtained from a person aged 25 to 85 with non-small cell lung cancer. Sample: tumor tissue, taken at baseline. The chain couples TRBV11-2 to TRBJ1-6; D may be TRBD1 (5 bases). CDR3 in DNA: TGTGCCAGCAGCTTAGGGGGGATGAGCTCCTATAATTCACCCCTCCACTTT. It encodes CASSLGGMSSYNSPLHF.